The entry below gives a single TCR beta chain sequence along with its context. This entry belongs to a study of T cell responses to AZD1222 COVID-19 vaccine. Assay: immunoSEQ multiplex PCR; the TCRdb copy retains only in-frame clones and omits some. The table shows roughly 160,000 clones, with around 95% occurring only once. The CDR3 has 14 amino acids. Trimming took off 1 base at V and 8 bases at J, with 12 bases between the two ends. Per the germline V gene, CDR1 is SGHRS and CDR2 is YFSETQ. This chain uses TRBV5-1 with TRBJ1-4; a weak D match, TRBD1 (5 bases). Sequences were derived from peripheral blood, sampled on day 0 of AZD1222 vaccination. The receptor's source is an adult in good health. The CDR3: CASSLRQGSEKLFF. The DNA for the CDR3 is TGCGCCAGCAGCTTGAGGCAGGGTAGCGAAAAACTGTTTTTT.